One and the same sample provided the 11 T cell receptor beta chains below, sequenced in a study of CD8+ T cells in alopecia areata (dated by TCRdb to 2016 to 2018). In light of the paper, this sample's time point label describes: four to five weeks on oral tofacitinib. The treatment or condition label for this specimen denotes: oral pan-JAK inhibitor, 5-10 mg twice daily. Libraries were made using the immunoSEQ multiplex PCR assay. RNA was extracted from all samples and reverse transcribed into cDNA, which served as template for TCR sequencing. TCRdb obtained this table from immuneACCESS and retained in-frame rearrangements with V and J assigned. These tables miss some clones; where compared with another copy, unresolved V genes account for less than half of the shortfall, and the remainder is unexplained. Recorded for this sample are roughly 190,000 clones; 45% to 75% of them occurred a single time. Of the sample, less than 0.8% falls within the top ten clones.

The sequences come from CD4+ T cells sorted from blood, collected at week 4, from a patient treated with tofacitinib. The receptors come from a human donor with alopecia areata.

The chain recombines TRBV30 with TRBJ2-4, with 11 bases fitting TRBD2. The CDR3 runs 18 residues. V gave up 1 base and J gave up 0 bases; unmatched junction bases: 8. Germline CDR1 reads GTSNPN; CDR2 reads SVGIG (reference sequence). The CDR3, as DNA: TGTGCCTGGAGTGCACTGGGACTAGCGGAAATAGCCAAAAACATTCAGTACTTC. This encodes CAWSALGLAEIAKNIQYF.

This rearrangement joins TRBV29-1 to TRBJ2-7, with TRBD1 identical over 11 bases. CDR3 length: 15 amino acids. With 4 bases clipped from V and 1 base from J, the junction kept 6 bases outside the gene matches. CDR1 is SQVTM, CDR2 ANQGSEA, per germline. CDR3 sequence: CSVAGQGVRSYEQYF. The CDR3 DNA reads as TGCAGCGTTGCGGGACAGGGGGTTCGGTCCTACGAGCAGTACTTC.

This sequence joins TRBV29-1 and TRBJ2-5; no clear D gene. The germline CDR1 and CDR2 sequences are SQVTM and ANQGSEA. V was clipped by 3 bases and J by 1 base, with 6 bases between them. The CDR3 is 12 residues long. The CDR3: CSVDLSQETQYF. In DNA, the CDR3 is TGCAGCGTTGATCTAAGCCAAGAGACCCAGTACTTC.

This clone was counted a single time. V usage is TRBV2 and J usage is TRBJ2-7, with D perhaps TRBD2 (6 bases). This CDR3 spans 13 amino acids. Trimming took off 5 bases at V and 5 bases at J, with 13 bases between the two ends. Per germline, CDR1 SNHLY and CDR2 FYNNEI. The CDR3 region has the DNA TGTGCCAGCAGTTTCGCTAGCGTCGACGAGCAGTACTTC. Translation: CASSFASVDEQYF.

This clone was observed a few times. The CDR3 reads CASSQDRGNADTQYF. The CDR3 DNA sequence: TGTGCCAGCAGCCAGGACAGGGGCAACGCAGATACGCAGTATTTT. The gene calls are TRBV5-4 and TRBJ2-3; the match to TRBD1 covers 9 bases. Germline values: CDR1 SGHNT, CDR2 YYREEE (reference sequence). The CDR3 length is 15 residues. Germline trimming cut 4 bases from V and 4 bases from J; bases unmatched to any gene: 7.

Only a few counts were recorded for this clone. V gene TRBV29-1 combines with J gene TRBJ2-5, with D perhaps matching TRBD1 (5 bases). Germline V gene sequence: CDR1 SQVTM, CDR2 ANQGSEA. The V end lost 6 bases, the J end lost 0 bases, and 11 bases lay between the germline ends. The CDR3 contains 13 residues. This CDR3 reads CSVPSGNQETQYF. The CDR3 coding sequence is TGCAGCGTGCCTTCAGGGAACCAAGAGACCCAGTACTTC.

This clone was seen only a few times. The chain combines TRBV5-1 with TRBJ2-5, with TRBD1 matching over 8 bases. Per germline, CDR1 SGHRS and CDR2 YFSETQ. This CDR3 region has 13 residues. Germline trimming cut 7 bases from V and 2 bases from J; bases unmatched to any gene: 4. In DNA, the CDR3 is TGCGCCAGCCGGGACAGGTCGCAAGAGACCCAGTACTTC. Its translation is CASRDRSQETQYF.

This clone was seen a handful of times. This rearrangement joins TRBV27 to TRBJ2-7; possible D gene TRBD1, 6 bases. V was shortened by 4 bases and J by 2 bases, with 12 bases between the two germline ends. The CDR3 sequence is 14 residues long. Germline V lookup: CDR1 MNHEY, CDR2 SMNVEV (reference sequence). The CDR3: CASSSRTATYEQYF. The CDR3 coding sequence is TGTGCCAGCAGTTCAAGGACAGCCACCTACGAGCAGTACTTC.

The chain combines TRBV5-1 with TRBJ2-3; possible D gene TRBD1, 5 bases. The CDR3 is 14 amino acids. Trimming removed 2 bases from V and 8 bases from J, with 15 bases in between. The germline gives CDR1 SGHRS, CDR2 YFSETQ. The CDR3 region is CASSLATGGTTQYF. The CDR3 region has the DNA TGCGCCAGCAGCTTAGCCACAGGCGGAACTACGCAGTATTTT.

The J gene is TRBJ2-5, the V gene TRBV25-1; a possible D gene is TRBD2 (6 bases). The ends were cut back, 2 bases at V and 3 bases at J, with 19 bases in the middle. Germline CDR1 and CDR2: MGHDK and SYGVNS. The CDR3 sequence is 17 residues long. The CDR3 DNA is TGTGCCAGCAGTGAAATGGGAGGTGGCGTAGGGGAAGAGACCCAGTACTTC. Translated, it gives CASSEMGGGVGEETQYF.

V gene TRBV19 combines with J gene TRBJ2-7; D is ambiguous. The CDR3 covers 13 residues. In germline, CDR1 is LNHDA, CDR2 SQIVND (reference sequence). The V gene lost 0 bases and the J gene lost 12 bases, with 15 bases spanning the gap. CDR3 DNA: TGTGCCAGTAGTATAGATCCCGGAAGTCCGCTGTACTTC. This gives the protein CASSIDPGSPLYF.